The 8 T cell receptor beta chains in this list originate from one sample, sequenced in a study of T cell responses to AZD1222 COVID-19 vaccine. This table comes from immunoSEQ multiplex PCR, and its TCRdb copy is limited to in-frame clones, with some not included. The table has approximately 67,000 clones, 89% seen once; the top ten hold 25% to 35%. The sequencing here drew on peripheral blood, taken 28 days after the second AZD1222 dose. These receptors all stem from an adult who received the AZD1222 COVID-19 vaccine.

In DNA, the CDR3 is TGTGCCAGCAGTAAAGGGGCCTACGAGCAGTACTTC. This translates into CASSKGAYEQYF. The V gene is TRBV28, the J gene TRBJ2-7, with D possibly matching TRBD1 (5 bases). Germline-derived CDR1 and CDR2 are MDHEN and SYDVKM. The CDR3 is made up of 12 amino acids. The V end was cut by 5 bases, the J end by 2 bases, with 7 bases between.

The table lists this clone with a count of one. V gene TRBV5-6 combines with J gene TRBJ2-7, with D hard to call. Deletions cut 1 base from V and 7 bases from J, with 12 bases between. Looked up from germline, CDR1 is SGHDT and CDR2 is YYEEEE. This CDR3 region has 13 residues. The CDR3 reads CASSLSSEWEQYF. Here the CDR3 DNA reads TGTGCCAGCAGCTTGAGTTCCGAATGGGAGCAGTACTTC.

DNA of the CDR3: TGTGCCAGTAGCGAGCGGGAGCAACACAATGAGCAGTTCTTC. Translated: CASSEREQHNEQFF. V gene TRBV19 combines with J gene TRBJ2-1; 8 bases are shared with TRBD2. V shed 6 bases and J 5 bases; nucleotides not matched to a gene: 6. This CDR3 is 14 amino acids long. Germline CDR1 is LNHDA and CDR2 is SQIVND (reference sequence).

By frequency in the sample, this clone is medium-sized. The CDR3: CATSRERSGSNEQFF. CDR3 in DNA: TGTGCCACCAGCAGAGAGCGGTCAGGGTCCAATGAGCAGTTCTTC. The chain joins TRBV15 to TRBJ2-1, with a tentative D call TRBD1 (5 bases). Germline CDR1 reads LNHNV; CDR2 reads YYDKDF (reference sequence). The CDR3 consists of 15 residues. The V and J ends lost 0 bases and 6 bases respectively, with 12 bases between them.

The rearrangement uses TRBV19 and TRBJ1-3; the match to TRBD1 covers 8 bases. Germline V CDR1 and CDR2: LNHDA, SQIVND (reference sequence). Trimming at V came to 7 bases and at J to 3 bases, leaving 2 bases not matched to a gene. The CDR3 is 13 amino acids. CDR3 protein: CASTGTGGNTIYF. The CDR3 bases are TGTGCCAGTACCGGGACAGGTGGAAACACCATATATTTT.

The chain couples TRBV4-2 to TRBJ2-1; TRBD2 matches at 11 bases. Germline trimming cut 0 bases from V and 7 bases from J; bases unmatched to any gene: 17. CDR3 length: 20 residues. CDR1 and CDR2 from the germline V gene are LGHNA and YNFKEQ. CDR3 nucleotide sequence: TGTGCCAGCAGCCAAGATCGCAAGTTAGCGGGAGGGCCGGAGGTTAATGAGCAGTTCTTC. Its protein product is CASSQDRKLAGGPEVNEQFF.

The chain joins TRBV5-1 to TRBJ2-6; 7 nucleotides match TRBD1. Looked up from germline, CDR1 is SGHRS and CDR2 is YFSETQ. The V segment lost 4 bases and the J segment 2 bases; nucleotides outside the gene matches: 9. This CDR3 is 17 amino acids long. The CDR3 nucleotides are TGCGCCAGCAGCGCAGGATTAGGGGGCGCTGGGGCCAACGTCCTGACTTTC. It codes for CASSAGLGGAGANVLTF.

The sample holds a few counts of this clone. The rearrangement uses TRBV10-3 and TRBJ1-2; the match to TRBD1 covers 8 bases. The germline V gene has CDR1 ENHRY and CDR2 SYGVKD. This CDR3 has 14 amino acids. Unmatched junction bases numbered 7, after V lost 5 bases and J lost 5 bases. This CDR3 is CAISNGQGIYGYTF. The CDR3 region has the DNA TGTGCCATCAGTAATGGACAGGGAATATATGGCTACACCTTC.